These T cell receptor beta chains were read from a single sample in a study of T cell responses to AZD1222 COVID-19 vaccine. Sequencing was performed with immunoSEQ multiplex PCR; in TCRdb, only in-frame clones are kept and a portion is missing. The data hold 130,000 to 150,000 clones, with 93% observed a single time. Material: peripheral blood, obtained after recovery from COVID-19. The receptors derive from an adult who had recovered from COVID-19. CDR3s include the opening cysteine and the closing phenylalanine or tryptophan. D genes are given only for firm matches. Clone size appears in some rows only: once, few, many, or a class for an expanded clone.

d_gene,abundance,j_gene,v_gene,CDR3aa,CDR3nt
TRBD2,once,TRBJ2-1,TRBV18,CASSPLTSDNEQFF,TGTGCCAGCTCACCCCTAACTAGCGACAATGAGCAGTTCTTC
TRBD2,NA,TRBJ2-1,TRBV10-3,CAIGGTSGNNEQFF,TGTGCCATCGGTGGGACTAGCGGCAACAATGAGCAGTTCTTC
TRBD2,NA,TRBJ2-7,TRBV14,CASSQDRGTSGNVYEQYF,TGTGCCAGCAGCCAAGATCGCGGTACTAGCGGGAATGTGTACGAGCAGTACTTC
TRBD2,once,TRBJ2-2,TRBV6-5,CASSYSTSGTGELFF,TGTGCCAGCAGTTACTCGACTAGCGGCACCGGGGAGCTGTTTTTT
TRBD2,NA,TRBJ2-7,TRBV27,CASSPSGRPYEQYF,TGTGCCAGCAGCCCCAGCGGGAGGCCCTACGAGCAGTACTTC
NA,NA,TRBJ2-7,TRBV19,CASSSRYEQYF,TGTGCCAGTAGTTCTCGCTACGAGCAGTACTTC
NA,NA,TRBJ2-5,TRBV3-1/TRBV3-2,CASSHRDAGRETQYF,TGTGCCAGCAGCCACCGGGACGCGGGCCGGGAGACCCAGTACTTC
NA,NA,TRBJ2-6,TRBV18,CASSRSGANVLTF,TGTGCCAGCTCCCGGTCTGGGGCCAACGTCCTGACTTTC
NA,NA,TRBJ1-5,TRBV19,CASMAAAFGSNQPQHF,TGTGCCAGTATGGCCGCCGCCTTCGGGAGCAATCAGCCCCAGCATTTT
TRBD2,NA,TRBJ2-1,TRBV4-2,CASSQDKTGGPDEQFF,TGTGCCAGCAGCCAAGATAAGACGGGAGGGCCGGATGAGCAGTTCTTC
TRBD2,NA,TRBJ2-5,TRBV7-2,CASSLVDLAGGETQYF,TGTGCCAGCAGCTTAGTAGATCTTGCGGGAGGTGAGACCCAGTACTTC
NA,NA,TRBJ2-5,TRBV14,CASSQEAFYTGETQYF,TGTGCCAGCAGCCAAGAGGCGTTCTATACCGGGGAGACCCAGTACTTC
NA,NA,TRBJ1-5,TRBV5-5,CASSWGQNGGQQPQHF,TGTGCCAGCAGCTGGGGACAAAATGGGGGCCAACAGCCCCAGCATTTT
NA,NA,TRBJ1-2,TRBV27,CASSSTPGQREGYGYTF,TGTGCCAGCAGTTCAACACCCGGACAGAGGGAAGGCTATGGCTACACCTTC
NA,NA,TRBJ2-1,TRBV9,CASSARGTNSYNEQFF,TGTGCCAGCAGCGCTCGCGGGACCAACTCCTACAATGAGCAGTTCTTC
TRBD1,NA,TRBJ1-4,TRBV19,CASRLWDSPNEKLFF,TGTGCCAGTAGATTATGGGACAGCCCGAATGAAAAACTGTTTTTT